Listed below are T cell receptor beta chains from one sample, sequenced in a study of somatic mutations in cytotoxic T cells in rheumatoid arthritis. The method was immunoSEQ multiplex PCR; TCRdb's version includes in-frame clones alone and lacks a portion of them. The sample has more than 11,000 clones, 82% seen once. The sample taken for sequencing was CD8+ T cells sorted from blood. These receptors all come from an adult with rheumatoid arthritis. CDR3s include the opening cysteine and the closing phenylalanine or tryptophan. A D gene is named only where the DNA matches it firmly. Rows may omit the clone size; those that give it use once, few, many or a size class.

clone size: -; V gene: TRBV4-2; D gene: TRBD2; J gene: TRBJ2-7; CDR3 protein: CASSHISGGGYEQYF; CDR3 DNA: TGTGCCAGCAGCCACATTAGCGGGGGTGGCTACGAGCAGTACTTC
clone size: once; V gene: TRBV2; D gene: TRBD1; J gene: TRBJ1-5; CDR3 protein: CASRSGTVGNQPQHF; CDR3 DNA: TGTGCCAGCAGGTCCGGGACAGTGGGCAATCAGCCCCAGCATTTT
clone size: few; V gene: TRBV7-9; D gene: TRBD1; J gene: TRBJ2-7; CDR3 protein: CASSWDRGAYEQYF; CDR3 DNA: TGTGCCAGCAGCTGGGACAGGGGTGCCTACGAGCAGTACTTC
clone size: few; V gene: TRBV19; D gene: TRBD1; J gene: TRBJ1-2; CDR3 protein: CASKTGPVGYTF; CDR3 DNA: TGTGCCAGTAAGACAGGGCCGGTTGGCTACACCTTC
clone size: large; V gene: TRBV5-1; D gene: -; J gene: TRBJ1-1; CDR3 protein: CASSLGHVGNTEAFF; CDR3 DNA: TGCGCCAGCAGCCTGGGACACGTCGGGAACACTGAAGCTTTCTTT
clone size: -; V gene: TRBV28; D gene: TRBD2; J gene: TRBJ2-7; CDR3 protein: CASSFVLRPGTSGTYEQYF; CDR3 DNA: TGTGCCAGCAGTTTCGTGCTTAGGCCCGGGACTAGCGGAACCTACGAGCAGTACTTC
clone size: -; V gene: TRBV6-1; D gene: TRBD1; J gene: TRBJ2-1; CDR3 protein: CASSDDRVEQFF; CDR3 DNA: TGTGCCAGCAGTGACGACAGGGTGGAGCAGTTCTTC
clone size: -; V gene: TRBV4-1; D gene: TRBD2; J gene: TRBJ2-5; CDR3 protein: CASSQETSGTQETQYF; CDR3 DNA: TGCGCCAGCAGCCAAGAGACTAGCGGGACCCAAGAGACCCAGTACTTC
clone size: -; V gene: TRBV14; D gene: -; J gene: TRBJ1-2; CDR3 protein: CASSQGTNYGYTF; CDR3 DNA: TGTGCCAGCAGCCAAGGGACAAACTATGGCTACACCTTC
clone size: -; V gene: TRBV7-9; D gene: TRBD1; J gene: TRBJ2-2; CDR3 protein: CASSHRDRGDTGELFF; CDR3 DNA: TGTGCCAGCAGCCACCGGGACAGGGGGGACACCGGGGAGCTGTTTTTT
clone size: medium-sized; V gene: TRBV9; D gene: -; J gene: TRBJ2-3; CDR3 protein: CASSPWGGAEDTQYF; CDR3 DNA: TGTGCCAGCAGCCCCTGGGGGGGGGCCGAAGATACGCAGTATTTT
clone size: -; V gene: TRBV28; D gene: TRBD1; J gene: TRBJ1-1; CDR3 protein: CASSPTGGFTEAFF; CDR3 DNA: TGTGCCAGCAGTCCTACAGGGGGCTTCACTGAAGCTTTCTTT
clone size: -; V gene: TRBV2; D gene: -; J gene: TRBJ2-3; CDR3 protein: CASSGGRLTSTDTQYF; CDR3 DNA: TGTGCCAGCAGTGGCGGCCGACTCACGAGCACAGATACGCAGTATTTT
clone size: -; V gene: TRBV5-1; D gene: -; J gene: TRBJ2-7; CDR3 protein: CASSLGPLSTGVYEQYF; CDR3 DNA: TGCGCCAGCAGCTTGGGTCCCCTTTCCACAGGAGTCTACGAGCAGTACTTC
clone size: -; V gene: TRBV28; D gene: TRBD1; J gene: TRBJ2-7; CDR3 protein: CASSFIGQDYEQYF; CDR3 DNA: TGTGCCAGCAGTTTCATCGGACAGGACTACGAGCAGTACTTC
clone size: few; V gene: TRBV28; D gene: TRBD1; J gene: TRBJ2-7; CDR3 protein: CASSSLDFGTGVHEQYF; CDR3 DNA: TGTGCCAGCAGCTCCTTGGATTTTGGGACAGGAGTCCACGAGCAGTACTTC
clone size: -; V gene: TRBV4-2; D gene: TRBD1; J gene: TRBJ1-3; CDR3 protein: CASSLHPDRGVYF; CDR3 DNA: TGTGCCAGCAGCCTCCACCCAGACAGGGGAGTATATTTT
clone size: -; V gene: TRBV9; D gene: -; J gene: TRBJ2-7; CDR3 protein: CASSQGGEQYF; CDR3 DNA: TGTGCCAGCAGCCAGGGTGGCGAGCAGTACTTC
clone size: -; V gene: TRBV25-1; D gene: -; J gene: TRBJ2-5; CDR3 protein: CASSEGSGREETQYF; CDR3 DNA: TGTGCCAGCAGTGAGGGTAGCGGACGGGAAGAGACCCAGTACTTC
clone size: -; V gene: TRBV27; D gene: -; J gene: TRBJ2-6; CDR3 protein: CASSPRQSLGANVLTF; CDR3 DNA: TGTGCCAGCAGTCCACGCCAAAGCCTAGGGGCCAACGTCCTGACTTTC
clone size: -; V gene: TRBV5-1; D gene: -; J gene: TRBJ2-7; CDR3 protein: CASSLGGAGDEQYF; CDR3 DNA: TGCGCCAGCAGCTTGGGAGGGGCGGGCGACGAGCAGTACTTC
clone size: -; V gene: TRBV7-8; D gene: TRBD1; J gene: TRBJ2-4; CDR3 protein: CASSPPGGNIQYF; CDR3 DNA: TGTGCCAGCAGCCCCCCAGGGGGAAACATTCAGTACTTC
clone size: -; V gene: TRBV7-2; D gene: -; J gene: TRBJ2-7; CDR3 protein: CASSLAQGRTYEQYF; CDR3 DNA: TGTGCCAGCAGCTTAGCTCAAGGCCGAACCTACGAGCAGTACTTC
clone size: -; V gene: TRBV7-2; D gene: -; J gene: TRBJ1-5; CDR3 protein: CASSFTTGSNQPQHF; CDR3 DNA: TGTGCCAGCAGCTTTACTACAGGGAGCAATCAGCCCCAGCATTTT
clone size: -; V gene: TRBV4-3; D gene: -; J gene: TRBJ2-5; CDR3 protein: CASSQDSGIAAQYF; CDR3 DNA: TGCGCCAGCAGCCAAGATTCTGGCATAGCGGCCCAGTACTTC
clone size: -; V gene: TRBV9; D gene: -; J gene: TRBJ1-6; CDR3 protein: CASSAGPNNSPLHF; CDR3 DNA: TGTGCCAGCAGCGCCGGGCCAAATAATTCACCCCTCCACTTT
clone size: -; V gene: TRBV4-1; D gene: -; J gene: TRBJ2-7; CDR3 protein: CASSQNSGSFYEQYF; CDR3 DNA: TGCGCCAGCAGCCAGAATAGCGGCAGCTTCTACGAGCAGTACTTC
clone size: few; V gene: TRBV4-1; D gene: -; J gene: TRBJ1-1; CDR3 protein: CASSQGFGNTEAFF; CDR3 DNA: TGCGCCAGCAGCCAAGGGTTCGGGAACACTGAAGCTTTCTTT
clone size: -; V gene: TRBV11-3; D gene: -; J gene: TRBJ2-2; CDR3 protein: CASSLVEPLTRGELFF; CDR3 DNA: TGTGCCAGCAGCTTAGTAGAACCTCTGACGAGGGGGGAGCTGTTTTTT
clone size: -; V gene: TRBV18; D gene: -; J gene: TRBJ1-4; CDR3 protein: CASSPGRGFDEKLFF; CDR3 DNA: TGTGCCAGCTCACCCGGACGGGGGTTTGATGAAAAACTGTTTTTT
clone size: -; V gene: TRBV25-1; D gene: TRBD1; J gene: TRBJ1-5; CDR3 protein: CASSPTGAQPQHF; CDR3 DNA: TGTGCCAGCAGTCCAACAGGGGCGCAGCCCCAGCATTTT
clone size: -; V gene: TRBV7-2; D gene: TRBD2; J gene: TRBJ2-7; CDR3 protein: CASSSLAGLSYEQYF; CDR3 DNA: TGTGCCAGCAGCTCCCTAGCGGGGCTATCCTACGAGCAGTACTTC
clone size: -; V gene: TRBV19; D gene: -; J gene: TRBJ2-7; CDR3 protein: CASSIGGESYEQYF; CDR3 DNA: TGTGCCAGTAGTATAGGTGGGGAGTCCTACGAGCAGTACTTC
clone size: once; V gene: TRBV29-1; D gene: -; J gene: TRBJ1-2; CDR3 protein: CSVEDLSSGNYGYTF; CDR3 DNA: TGCAGCGTTGAAGATCTCTCTTCAGGGAACTATGGCTACACCTTC
clone size: few; V gene: TRBV6-5; D gene: -; J gene: TRBJ1-1; CDR3 protein: CASRGLGAEAFF; CDR3 DNA: TGTGCCAGCCGGGGGCTTGGAGCTGAAGCTTTCTTT
clone size: few; V gene: TRBV4-3; D gene: TRBD1; J gene: TRBJ1-6; CDR3 protein: CASSQGRGQGNNSPLHF; CDR3 DNA: TGCGCCAGCAGCCAAGGTCGGGGACAGGGGAATAATTCACCCCTCCACTTT
clone size: -; V gene: TRBV5-6; D gene: -; J gene: TRBJ1-2; CDR3 protein: CASSLVGDVFEGYGYTF; CDR3 DNA: TGTGCCAGCAGCTTGGTGGGGGACGTATTCGAGGGCTATGGCTACACCTTC
clone size: -; V gene: TRBV5-6; D gene: -; J gene: TRBJ2-7; CDR3 protein: CASSLAVRPYEQYF; CDR3 DNA: TGTGCCAGCAGCTTGGCCGTCCGTCCCTACGAGCAGTACTTC
clone size: -; V gene: TRBV18; D gene: -; J gene: TRBJ1-1; CDR3 protein: CASSPEGWGNTEAFF; CDR3 DNA: TGTGCCAGCTCACCTGAGGGATGGGGAAACACTGAAGCTTTCTTT
clone size: -; V gene: TRBV9; D gene: TRBD2; J gene: TRBJ2-7; CDR3 protein: CASSVGLAGDYEQYF; CDR3 DNA: TGTGCCAGCAGCGTAGGACTAGCGGGAGACTACGAGCAGTACTTC
clone size: -; V gene: TRBV5-6; D gene: -; J gene: TRBJ1-2; CDR3 protein: CASSLRGRGGNYGYTF; CDR3 DNA: TGTGCCAGCAGCCTTCGGGGCCGGGGGGGGAACTATGGCTACACCTTC
clone size: -; V gene: TRBV27; D gene: -; J gene: TRBJ2-4; CDR3 protein: CASSLGGPKNIQYF; CDR3 DNA: TGTGCCAGCAGTTTAGGGGGTCCCAAAAACATTCAGTACTTC
clone size: -; V gene: TRBV28; D gene: -; J gene: TRBJ1-1; CDR3 protein: CASSFTGFTEAFF; CDR3 DNA: TGTGCCAGCAGTTTTACAGGGTTCACTGAAGCTTTCTTT